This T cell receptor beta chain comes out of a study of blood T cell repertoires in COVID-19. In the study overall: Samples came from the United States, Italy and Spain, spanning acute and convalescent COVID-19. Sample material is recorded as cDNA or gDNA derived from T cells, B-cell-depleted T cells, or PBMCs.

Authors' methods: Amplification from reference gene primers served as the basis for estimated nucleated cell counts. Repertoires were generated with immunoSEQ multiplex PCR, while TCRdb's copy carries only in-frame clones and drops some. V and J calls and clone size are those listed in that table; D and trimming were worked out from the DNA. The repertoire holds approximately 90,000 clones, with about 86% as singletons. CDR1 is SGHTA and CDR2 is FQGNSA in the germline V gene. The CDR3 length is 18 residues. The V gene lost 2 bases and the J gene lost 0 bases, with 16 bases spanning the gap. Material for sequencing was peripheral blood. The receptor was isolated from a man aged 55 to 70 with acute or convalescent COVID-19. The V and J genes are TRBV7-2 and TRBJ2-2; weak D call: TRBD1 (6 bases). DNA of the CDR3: TGTGCCAGCAGCTTACTTCCGACAGGAGCCACGAACACCGGGGAGCTGTTTTTT. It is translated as CASSLLPTGATNTGELFF.